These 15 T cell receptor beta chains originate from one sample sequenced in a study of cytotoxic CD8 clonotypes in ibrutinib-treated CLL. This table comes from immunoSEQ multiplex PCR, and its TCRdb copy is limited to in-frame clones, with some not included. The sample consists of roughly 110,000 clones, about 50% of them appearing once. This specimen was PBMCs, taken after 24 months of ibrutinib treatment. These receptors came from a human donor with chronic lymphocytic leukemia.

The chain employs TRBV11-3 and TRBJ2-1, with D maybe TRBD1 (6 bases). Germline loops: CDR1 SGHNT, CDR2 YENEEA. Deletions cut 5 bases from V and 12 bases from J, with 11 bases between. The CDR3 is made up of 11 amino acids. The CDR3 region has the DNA TGTGCCAGCAGCCTGGACAGTGCGCAGTTCTTC. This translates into CASSLDSAQFF.

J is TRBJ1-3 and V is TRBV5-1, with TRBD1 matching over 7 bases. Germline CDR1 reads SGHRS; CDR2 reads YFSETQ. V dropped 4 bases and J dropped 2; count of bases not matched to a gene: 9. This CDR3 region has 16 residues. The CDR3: CASSRGDSTAGNTIYF. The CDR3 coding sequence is TGCGCCAGCAGCCGTGGGGACAGTACGGCTGGAAACACCATATATTTT.

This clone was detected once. This chain's CDR3 is CAWAEGGLNTEAFF. The CDR3 DNA follows: TGTGCCTGGGCAGAAGGAGGGCTGAACACTGAAGCTTTCTTT. The gene calls are TRBV30 and TRBJ1-1, with unresolved D. There are 14 residues in the CDR3. V lost 5 bases, J lost 0 bases, and 13 bases lay in between. CDR1 and CDR2 from the germline V gene are GTSNPN and SVGIG (reference sequence). Looking up the rest from reference TRBV30 and TRBJ1-1 gives the full variable domain: SQTIHQWPATLVQPVGSPLSLECTVEGTSNPNLYWYRQAAGRGLQLLFYSVGIGQISSEVPQNLSASRPQDRQFILSSKKLLLSDSGFYLCAWAEGGLNTEAFFGQGTRLTVV.

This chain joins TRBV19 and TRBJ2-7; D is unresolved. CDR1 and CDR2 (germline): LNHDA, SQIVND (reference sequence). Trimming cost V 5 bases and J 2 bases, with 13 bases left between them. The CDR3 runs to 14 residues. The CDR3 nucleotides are TGTGCCAGTAGTGTTGCCGGGCGAACCTACGAGCAGTACTTC. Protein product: CASSVAGRTYEQYF.

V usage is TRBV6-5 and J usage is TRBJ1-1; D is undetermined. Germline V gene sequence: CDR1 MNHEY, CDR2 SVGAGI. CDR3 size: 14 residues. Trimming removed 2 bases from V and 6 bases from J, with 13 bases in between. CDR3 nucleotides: TGTGCCAGCAGTTACGATTTTGGGAGTCCTGAAGCTTTCTTT. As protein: CASSYDFGSPEAFF.

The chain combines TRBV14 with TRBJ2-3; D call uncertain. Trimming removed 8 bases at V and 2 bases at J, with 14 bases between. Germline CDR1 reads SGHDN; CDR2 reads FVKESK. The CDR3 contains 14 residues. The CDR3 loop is CASSNLVNTDTQYF. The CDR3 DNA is TGTGCCAGCTCCAATTTGGTGAACACAGATACGCAGTATTTT.

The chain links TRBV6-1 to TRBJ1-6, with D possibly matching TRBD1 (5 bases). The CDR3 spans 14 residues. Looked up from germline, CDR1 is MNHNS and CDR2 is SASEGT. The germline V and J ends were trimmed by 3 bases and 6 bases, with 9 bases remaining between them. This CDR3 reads CASSDQGTNSPLHF. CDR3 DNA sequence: TGTGCCAGCAGTGATCAGGGAACTAATTCACCCCTCCACTTT.

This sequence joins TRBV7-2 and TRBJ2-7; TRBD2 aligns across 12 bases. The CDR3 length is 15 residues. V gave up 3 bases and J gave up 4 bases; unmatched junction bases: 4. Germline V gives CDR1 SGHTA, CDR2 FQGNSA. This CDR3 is CASSLQTSGGYEQYF. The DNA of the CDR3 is TGTGCCAGCAGCTTGCAGACTAGCGGGGGTTACGAGCAGTACTTC.

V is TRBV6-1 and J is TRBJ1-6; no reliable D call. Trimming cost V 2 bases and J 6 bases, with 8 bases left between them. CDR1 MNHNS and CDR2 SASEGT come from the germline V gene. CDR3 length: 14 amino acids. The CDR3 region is CASSERWSNSPLHF. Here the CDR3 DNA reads TGTGCCAGCAGTGAACGGTGGAGTAATTCACCCCTCCACTTT.

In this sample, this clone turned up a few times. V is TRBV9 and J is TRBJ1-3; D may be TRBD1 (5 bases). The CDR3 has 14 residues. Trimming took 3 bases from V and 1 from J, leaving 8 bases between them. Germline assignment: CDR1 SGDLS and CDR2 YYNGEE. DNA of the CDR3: TGTGCCAGCAGCGCGACAGTATCTGGAAACACCATATATTTT. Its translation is CASSATVSGNTIYF.

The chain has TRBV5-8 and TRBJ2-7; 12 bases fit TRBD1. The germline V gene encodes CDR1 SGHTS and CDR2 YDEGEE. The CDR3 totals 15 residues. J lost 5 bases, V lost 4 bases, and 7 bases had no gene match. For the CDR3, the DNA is TGTGCCAGCAGCAACCGGGACAGGGGGCTGGACGAGCAGTACTTC. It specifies CASSNRDRGLDEQYF. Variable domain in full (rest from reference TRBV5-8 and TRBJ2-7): EAGVTQSPTHLIKTRGQQATLRCSPISGHTSVYWYQQALGLGLQFLLWYDEGEERNRGNFPPRFSGRQFPNYSSELNVNALELEDSALYLCASSNRDRGLDEQYFGPGTRLTVT.

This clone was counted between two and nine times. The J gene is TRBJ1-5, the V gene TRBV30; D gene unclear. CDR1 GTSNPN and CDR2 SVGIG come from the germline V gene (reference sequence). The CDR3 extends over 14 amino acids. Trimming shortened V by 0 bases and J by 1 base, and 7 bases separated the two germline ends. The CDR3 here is CAWSVGSSNQPQHF. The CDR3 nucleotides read TGTGCCTGGAGTGTGGGATCCAGCAATCAGCCCCAGCATTTT.

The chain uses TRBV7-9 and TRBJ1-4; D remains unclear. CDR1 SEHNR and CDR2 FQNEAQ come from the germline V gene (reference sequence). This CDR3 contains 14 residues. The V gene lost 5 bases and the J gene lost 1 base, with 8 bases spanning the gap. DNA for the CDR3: TGTGCCAGCAGCCCGGATCGAACTAATGAAAAACTGTTTTTT. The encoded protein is CASSPDRTNEKLFF.

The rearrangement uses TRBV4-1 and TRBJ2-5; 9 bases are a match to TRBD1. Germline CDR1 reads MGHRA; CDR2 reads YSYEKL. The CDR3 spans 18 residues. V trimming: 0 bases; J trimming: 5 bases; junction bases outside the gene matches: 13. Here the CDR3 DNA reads TGCGCCAGCAGCCAAGATACAGGGGGCTTTTCAAGTAAGGAGACCCAGTACTTC. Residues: CASSQDTGGFSSKETQYF.

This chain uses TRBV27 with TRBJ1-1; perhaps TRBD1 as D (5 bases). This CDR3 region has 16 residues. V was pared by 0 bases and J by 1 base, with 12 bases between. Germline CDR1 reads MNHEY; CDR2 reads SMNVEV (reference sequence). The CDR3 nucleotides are TGTGCCAGCAGTTTATCGTGGGGTAGGGGGAACACTGAAGCTTTCTTT. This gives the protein CASSLSWGRGNTEAFF.